This T cell receptor beta chain emerged from a study of blood T cell repertoires in COVID-19. Study overall: Whether acute or convalescent, the COVID-19 samples came from the United States, Italy and Spain. Sample material is recorded as cDNA or gDNA derived from T cells, B-cell-depleted T cells, or PBMCs.

CDR1 and CDR2 (germline): LGHNA, YNFKEQ. V lost 0 bases and J lost 2, with 15 bases in between. There are 17 residues in the CDR3. In the original workflow: Amplification of reference gene primers was used by the study to estimate nucleated cell counts. The assay was immunoSEQ multiplex PCR, and TCRdb's table has in-frame clones only and misses some. That table furnishes V, J and clone size, whereas the DNA furnished D and trimming. This sample yields roughly 150,000 clones, of which approximately 92% are seen a single time; roughly 15% belongs to the top ten. The rearrangement links TRBV4-2 to TRBJ2-3, with D possibly being TRBD2 (5 bases). Sequencing was performed on peripheral blood. The TCR sequence derives from a woman in her thirties or forties with acute or convalescent COVID-19. The CDR3 sequence is CASSQEGSAGFTDTQYF. DNA of the CDR3: TGTGCCAGCAGCCAAGAGGGAAGCGCGGGCTTCACAGATACGCAGTATTTT.